This paragraph reports one T cell receptor (beta chain). The clone's antigen remains unknown. Qualities for individual bases were not recorded, and no much larger clone is one base off. This specimen belongs to a study of memory CD4+ T cells and cytomegalovirus serostatus (dated by TCRdb to the late 2010s). Regarding the study in general: The cohort included approximately 35 healthy adults from Belgium, of whom 9 were CMV seropositive and approximately 25 were CMV seronegative. The study sequenced CD4+ memory TCRbeta repertoires of a Belgian cohort with known cytomegalovirus serostatus to replicate a published TCR-based CMV serostatus classifier.

A FACSAria II was used to sort memory CD4+ T cells, defined as single viable CD3+CD4+CD8-CD45RO+ cells. CMV serostatus was determined with a Roche Elecsys assay detecting serum IgG against CMV pp150, pp28, p38 and p52. After the samples were thawed, total CD4+ T cells were enriched through positive selection using CD4 magnetic microbeads. The samples came from a different study that was designed specifically to examine the CD4+ T cell memory repertoire. Following standard operating procedures, peripheral blood mononuclear cells were isolated and cryopreserved, while serum was kept at -80 degrees C. Staining used CD3-PerCP (BW264/56), CD4-APC (RPA-T4), CD45RO-PE (UCHT1) and CD8-Pacific Orange (3B5) antibodies, with Sytox blue excluding non-viable cells. What the research found in general, with its limitations: Only CD4+CD45RO+ memory cells were sequenced, unlike the original study, which covered naive and memory CD4+ and CD8+ populations. The results were interpreted as suggesting that the CMV-associated TCR signature is largely present in the CD4+ memory repertoire. Of 164 previously reported CMV-associated TCRbeta sequences, approximately 70 appeared in the CD4+ memory repertoires, each in one to five individuals. CMV serostatus prediction reached a median bootstrapped AUC of nearly 0.96 with the original framework and 0.75 to 0.92 with a US-trained random forest. A median bootstrapped AUC of roughly 0.94 with a 95% CI of 0.76-1.00 was achieved on the Belgian cohort by the original-framework classifier.

The Quick-DNA Microprep Kit was used to extract genomic DNA from the sorted cells. Amplification of TCRbeta DNA was done with the immunoSEQ hsTCRbeta kit, following the protocol from the manufacturer. TCRbeta libraries were sequenced on an Illumina MiSeq instrument. As for how the authors treated the data: Removing out-of-frame sequences left 2,204,828 distinct TCRbeta sequences, an average of around 67,000 per individual. Each individual was scored according to the count of 164 previously reported CMV-associated TCRbeta sequences and the total productive distinct TCRbeta count. A beta-binomial model was reimplemented in Python, and scikit-learn random forests with default parameters were trained on data from the US cohort. On the Belgian cohort, classifier performance was reported as the median AUC, along with percentile confidence intervals, across 10,000 bootstrap iterations. TCRdb's version of the immuneACCESS table is confined to in-frame rearrangements and falls short of the full clone set. An unresolved V gene accounts for under half of the shortfall where checked; the remainder is of unknown origin. V and J calls and clone size come straight from that table; D and trimming were deduced from the DNA. This sample lists approximately 40,000 clones; more than 65% were detected once. Approximately 1.9% of the sample lies in the top ten.

The CDR3 goes from the cysteine to the phenylalanine over 15 residues. Only the CDR3 part of the read is kept: 45 bases, read in frame from the first base. For CDR1 and CDR2, the germline V gene lists MNHNS and SASEGT. The junction shows trimming of 4 bases on V and 8 bases on J, and the gene matches do not reach 8 bases of it. This TCR derives from an adult in good health and CMV-seronegative. Sequencing was carried out using memory CD4+ T cells from blood. Recombination joined TRBV6-1 with TRBJ1-6; 7 central nucleotides agree with TRBD1. The DNA sequence follows: TGTGCCAGCAGTGTCAACAGGGGTTTGGATTCACCCCTCCACTTT. Its translation reads: CASSVNRGLDSPLHF.